This T cell receptor beta chain was sequenced during a study of CD4 T cells in relation to SARS-CoV-2 and coronaviruses. Unexposed donor CD4+ T cells date from about 2011-2018, before the COVID-19 pandemic. After roughly 9 days of culture, CD4+ T cells were isolated. Each well had a few million PBMCs in around 4.5% human AB serum with IL-2. The method was immunoSEQ multiplex PCR; TCRdb's version includes in-frame clones alone and lacks a portion of them. The data contain about 26,000 clones, about four fifths of them singletons. For this clone: No antigen is known for it.

The receptor was isolated from a human donor in good health. Sequences were obtained from CD4+ T cells from PBMCs, cultured in vitro.

The DNA of the CDR3 is TGTGCCAGCAGTTTAGTGGGGGGATATGGCTACACCTTC. Protein: CASSLVGGYGYTF. V usage is TRBV12-3 or TRBV12-4 and J usage is TRBJ1-2, with a tentative D call TRBD1 (5 bases). The CDR3 consists of 13 residues. V was shortened by 1 base and J by 5 bases, with 8 bases between the two germline ends.